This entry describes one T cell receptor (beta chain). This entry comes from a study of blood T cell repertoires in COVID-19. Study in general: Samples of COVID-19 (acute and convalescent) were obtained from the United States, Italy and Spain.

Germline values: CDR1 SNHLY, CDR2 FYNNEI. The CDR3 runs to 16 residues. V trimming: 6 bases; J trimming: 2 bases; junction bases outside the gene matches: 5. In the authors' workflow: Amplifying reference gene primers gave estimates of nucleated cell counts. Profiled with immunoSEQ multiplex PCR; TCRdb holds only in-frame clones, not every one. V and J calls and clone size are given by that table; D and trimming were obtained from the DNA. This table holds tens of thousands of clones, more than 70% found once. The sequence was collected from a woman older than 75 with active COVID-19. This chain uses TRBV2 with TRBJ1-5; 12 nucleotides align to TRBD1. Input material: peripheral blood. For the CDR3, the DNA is TGTGCCAGCAGCGGGACAGGGGGCTCTGGCAATCAGCCCCAGCATTTT. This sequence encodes CASSGTGGSGNQPQHF.